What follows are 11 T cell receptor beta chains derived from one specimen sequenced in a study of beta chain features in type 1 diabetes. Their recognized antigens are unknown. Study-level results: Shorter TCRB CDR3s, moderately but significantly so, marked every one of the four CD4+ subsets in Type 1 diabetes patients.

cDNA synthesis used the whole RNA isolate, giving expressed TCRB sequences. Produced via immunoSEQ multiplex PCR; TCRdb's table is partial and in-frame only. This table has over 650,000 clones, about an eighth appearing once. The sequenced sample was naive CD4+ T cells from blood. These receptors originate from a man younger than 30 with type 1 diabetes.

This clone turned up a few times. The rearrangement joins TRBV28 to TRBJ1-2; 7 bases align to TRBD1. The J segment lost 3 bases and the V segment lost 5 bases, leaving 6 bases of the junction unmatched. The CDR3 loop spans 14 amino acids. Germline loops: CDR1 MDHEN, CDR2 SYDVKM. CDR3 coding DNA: TGTGCCAGCAGTGGAGGGACAGCAGACTATGGCTACACCTTC. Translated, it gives CASSGGTADYGYTF.

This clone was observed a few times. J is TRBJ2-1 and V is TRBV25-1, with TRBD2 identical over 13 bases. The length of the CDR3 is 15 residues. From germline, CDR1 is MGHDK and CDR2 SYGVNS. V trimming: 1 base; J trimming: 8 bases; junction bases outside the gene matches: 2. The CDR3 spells CASSEWTSGSDEQFF. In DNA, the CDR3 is TGTGCCAGCAGTGAATGGACTAGCGGGAGTGATGAGCAGTTCTTC.

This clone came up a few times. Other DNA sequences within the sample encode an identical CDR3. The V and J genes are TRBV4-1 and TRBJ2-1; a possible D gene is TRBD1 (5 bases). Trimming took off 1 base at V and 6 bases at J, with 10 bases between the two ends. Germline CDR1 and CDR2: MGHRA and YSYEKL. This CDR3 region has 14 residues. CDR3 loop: CASSQVAGSNEQFF. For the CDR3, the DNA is TGCGCCAGCAGCCAAGTTGCAGGGTCCAATGAGCAGTTCTTC.

Written as DNA, the CDR3 is TGTGCCATCAGCGGGGGGGTCGCAGATACGCAGTATTTT. Residues: CAISGGVADTQYF. This chain connects TRBV10-3 to TRBJ2-3; 8 bases are shared with TRBD2. V was clipped by 6 bases and J by 4 bases; unmatched bases: 3. The germline gives CDR1 ENHRY, CDR2 SYGVKD. CDR3 length equals 13 residues.

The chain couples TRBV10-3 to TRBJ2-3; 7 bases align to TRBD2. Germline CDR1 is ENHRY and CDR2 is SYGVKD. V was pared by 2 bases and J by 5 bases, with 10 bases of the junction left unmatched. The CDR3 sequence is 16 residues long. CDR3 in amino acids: CAISEITGGREDTQYF. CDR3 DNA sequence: TGTGCCATCAGTGAGATAACGGGAGGCCGGGAAGATACGCAGTATTTT.

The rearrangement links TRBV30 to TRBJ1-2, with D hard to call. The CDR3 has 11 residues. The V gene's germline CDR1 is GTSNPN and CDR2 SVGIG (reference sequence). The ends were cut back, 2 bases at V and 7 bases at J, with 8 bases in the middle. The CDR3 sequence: CAWSSLPGYTF. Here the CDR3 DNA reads TGTGCCTGGAGTTCCCTCCCTGGCTACACCTTC.

In DNA form, the CDR3 reads TGCGCCAGCAGCTTGGGCCTGGCTACCGGGGAGCTGTTTTTT. It translates to CASSLGLATGELFF. J is TRBJ2-2 and V is TRBV5-1; D remains unclear. Trimming took off 0 bases at V and 5 bases at J, with 8 bases between the two ends. The CDR3 covers 14 residues. Germline V gene lookup returns CDR1 SGHRS and CDR2 YFSETQ.

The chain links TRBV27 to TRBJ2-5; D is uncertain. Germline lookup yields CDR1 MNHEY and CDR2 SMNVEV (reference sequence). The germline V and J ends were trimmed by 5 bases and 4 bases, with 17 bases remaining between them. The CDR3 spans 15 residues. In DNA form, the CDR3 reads TGTGCCAGCAGTACCCGACCCTATCAAGTAGAGACCCAGTACTTC. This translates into CASSTRPYQVETQYF.

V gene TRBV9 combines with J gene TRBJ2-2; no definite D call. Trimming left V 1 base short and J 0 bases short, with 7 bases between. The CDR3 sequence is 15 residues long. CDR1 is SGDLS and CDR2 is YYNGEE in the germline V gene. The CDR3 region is CASSVSNANTGELFF. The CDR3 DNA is TGTGCCAGCAGCGTATCTAACGCGAACACCGGGGAGCTGTTTTTT. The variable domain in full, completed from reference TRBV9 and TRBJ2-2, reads DSGVTQTPKHLITATGQRVTLRCSPRSGDLSVYWYQQSLDQGLQFLIQYYNGEERAKGNILERFSAQQFPDLHSELNLSSLELGDSALYFCASSVSNANTGELFFGEGSRLTVL.

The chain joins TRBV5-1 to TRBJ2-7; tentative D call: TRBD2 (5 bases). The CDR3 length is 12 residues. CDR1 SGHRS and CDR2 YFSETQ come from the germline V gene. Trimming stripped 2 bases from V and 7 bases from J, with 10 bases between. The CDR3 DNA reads TGCGCCAGCAGCTTCCCACGAGGGGAGCAGTACTTC. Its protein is CASSFPRGEQYF.

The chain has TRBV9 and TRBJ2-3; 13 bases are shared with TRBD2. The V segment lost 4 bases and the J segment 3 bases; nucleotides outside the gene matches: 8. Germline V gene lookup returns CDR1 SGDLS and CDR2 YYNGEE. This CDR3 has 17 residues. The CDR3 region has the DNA TGTGCCAGCAGCTATTCCCCGGGACTAGCGGGAACAGATACGCAGTATTTT. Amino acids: CASSYSPGLAGTDTQYF.